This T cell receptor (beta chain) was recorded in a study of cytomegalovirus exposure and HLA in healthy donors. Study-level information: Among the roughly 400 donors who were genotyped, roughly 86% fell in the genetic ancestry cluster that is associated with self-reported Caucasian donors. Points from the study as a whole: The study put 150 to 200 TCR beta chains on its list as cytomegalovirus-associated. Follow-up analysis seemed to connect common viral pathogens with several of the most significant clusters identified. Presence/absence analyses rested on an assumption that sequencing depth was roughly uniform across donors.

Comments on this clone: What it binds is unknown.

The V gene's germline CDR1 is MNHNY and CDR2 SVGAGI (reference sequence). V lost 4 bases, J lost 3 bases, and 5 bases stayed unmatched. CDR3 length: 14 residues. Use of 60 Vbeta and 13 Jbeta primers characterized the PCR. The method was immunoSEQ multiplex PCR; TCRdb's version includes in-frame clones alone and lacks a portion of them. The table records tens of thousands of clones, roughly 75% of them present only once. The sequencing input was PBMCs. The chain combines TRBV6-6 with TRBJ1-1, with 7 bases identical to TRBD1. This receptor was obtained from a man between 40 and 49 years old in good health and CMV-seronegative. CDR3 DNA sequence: TGTGCCAGCAGTTTAGGCAGGGGGGACACTGAAGCTTTCTTT. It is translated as CASSLGRGDTEAFF.